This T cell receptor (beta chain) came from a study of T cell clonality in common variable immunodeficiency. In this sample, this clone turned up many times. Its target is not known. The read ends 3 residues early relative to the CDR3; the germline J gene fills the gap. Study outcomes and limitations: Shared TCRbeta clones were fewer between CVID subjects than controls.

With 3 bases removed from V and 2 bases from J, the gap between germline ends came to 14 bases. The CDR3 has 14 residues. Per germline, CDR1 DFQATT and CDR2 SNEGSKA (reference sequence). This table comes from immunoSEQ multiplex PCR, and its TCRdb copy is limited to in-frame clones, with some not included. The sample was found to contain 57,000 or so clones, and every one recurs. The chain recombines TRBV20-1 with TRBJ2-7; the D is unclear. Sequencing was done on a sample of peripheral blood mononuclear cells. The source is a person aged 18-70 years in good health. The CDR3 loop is CSARKGYTPYEQYF. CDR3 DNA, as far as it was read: TGCAGTGCTAGGAAGGGCTACACACCCTACGAG.